This T cell receptor beta chain was captured by sequencing in a study of T cell responses to AZD1222 COVID-19 vaccine. Study at large: Investigators merged groups given second doses at roughly 4 or roughly 12 weeks.

The V and J ends lost 7 bases and 7 bases, in that order; junction bases with no gene match: 9. Germline V CDR1 and CDR2: MDHEN, SYDVKM. This CDR3 has 13 amino acids. TCRdb's copy holds only in-frame clones and misses some; the assay was immunoSEQ multiplex PCR. The table lists 170,000 or so clones, 90% to 95% of them singletons. Concerning this clone: Its antigen is still unknown.

Study-level points and caveats: Baseline seropositivity characterized only a handful of AZD1222 recipients.

This chain links TRBV28 with TRBJ1-1, with 7 bases aligning to TRBD1. This TCR was recovered from an adult in good health. This material consisted of peripheral blood, taken on day 0 of AZD1222 vaccination. CDR3 sequence: CASNPPGQYEAFF. CDR3 bases: TGTGCCAGCAACCCCCCGGGACAGTATGAAGCTTTCTTT.